A single sample is the source of the 10 T cell receptor beta chains below, sequenced in a study of blood T cell repertoires in COVID-19. Here immunoSEQ multiplex PCR was the method, and the copy in TCRdb shows in-frame clones only, minus some. The data show roughly 280,000 clones, 70% to 90% seen once. Sequencing used PBMCs or T cells enriched from blood (not recorded which). The origin of the receptors is a woman in her twenties or thirties with acute COVID-19.

The genes are TRBV19 and TRBJ2-7; 10 bases agree with TRBD1. CDR1 LNHDA and CDR2 SQIVND come from the germline V gene (reference sequence). The CDR3 loop spans 17 amino acids. Trimming removed 1 base from V and 2 bases from J; junction bases left unmatched: 8. This CDR3 reads CASSIAGTGAGAYEQYF. For the CDR3, the DNA is TGTGCCAGTAGTATAGCCGGGACAGGGGCCGGGGCCTACGAGCAGTACTTC.

The chain recombines TRBV12-3 or TRBV12-4 with TRBJ1-1, with D possibly matching TRBD1 (6 bases). The CDR3 is 12 residues long. The V gene lost 7 bases and the J gene lost 4 bases, with 10 bases spanning the gap. CDR3 loop: CASTTGITEAFF. The CDR3 nucleotides are TGTGCCAGCACCACAGGGATCACTGAAGCTTTCTTT.

This sequence joins TRBV9 and TRBJ2-1; D remains unclear. Per germline, CDR1 SGDLS and CDR2 YYNGEE. Trimming took off 0 bases at V and 7 bases at J, with 8 bases between the two ends. This CDR3 spans 13 amino acids. CDR3 DNA sequence: TGTGCCAGCAGCGTAGCGAGCAAGAATGAGCAGTTCTTC. It codes for CASSVASKNEQFF.

The gene calls are TRBV28 and TRBJ1-1, with D uncertain. Germline V CDR1 and CDR2: MDHEN, SYDVKM. Trimming took 3 bases from V and 5 from J, leaving 7 bases between them. The CDR3 loop spans 12 amino acids. CDR3 nucleotides: TGTGCCAGCAGTTTCATGAGTACTGAAGCTTTCTTT. The encoded protein is CASSFMSTEAFF.

The rearrangement joins TRBV28 to TRBJ1-4; 9 bases align to TRBD1. The CDR3 contains 17 residues. J lost 8 bases, V lost 4 bases, and 14 bases had no gene match. Germline CDR1 is MDHEN and CDR2 is SYDVKM. CDR3 sequence reads: CASSSYRGPIKQEKLFF. The DNA for the CDR3 is TGTGCCAGCAGTTCTTACAGGGGGCCGATTAAACAGGAAAAACTGTTTTTT.

The chain employs TRBV9 and TRBJ1-3; tentative D call: TRBD1 (5 bases). Trimming took 4 bases from V and 2 from J, leaving 10 bases between them. Germline loops: CDR1 SGDLS, CDR2 YYNGEE. The CDR3 has 14 residues. The CDR3 DNA follows: TGTGCCAGCAGCCCAGGGAGGCCTGGAAACACCATATATTTT. Translating it yields CASSPGRPGNTIYF.

The rearrangement uses TRBV10-2 and TRBJ1-5; maybe TRBD1 (5 bases). Germline V gene data show CDR1 as WSHSY and CDR2 as SAAADI. The CDR3 runs to 13 residues. V lost 7 bases to trimming and J lost 1 base, with 8 bases between them. The CDR3 coding sequence is TGCGCCAGCATGGGGCTGAGCAATCAGCCCCAGCATTTT. It encodes CASMGLSNQPQHF.

The chain recombines TRBV19 with TRBJ2-3; D might be TRBD2 (6 bases). CDR3 length: 14 amino acids. Germline V gene lookup returns CDR1 LNHDA and CDR2 SQIVND (reference sequence). Trimming stripped 7 bases from V and 2 bases from J, with 13 bases between. As DNA, the CDR3 is TGTGCCAGTAATGACGCGGGGAACACAGATACGCAGTATTTT. This translates into CASNDAGNTDTQYF. The entire variable domain, with the rest obtained from reference TRBV19 and TRBJ2-3, is as follows: DGGITQSPKYLFRKEGQNVTLSCEQNLNHDAMYWYRQDPGQGLRLIYYSQIVNDFQKGDIAEGYSVSREKKESFPLTVTSAQKNPTAFYLCASNDAGNTDTQYFGPGTRLTVL.

The V call is TRBV15, the J call TRBJ1-2; D is perhaps TRBD1 (5 bases). The CDR3 is 17 amino acids. Between the trimmed V and J ends, which lost 0 bases and 5 bases, there was a span of 19 bases. CDR1 is LNHNV, CDR2 YYDKDF, per germline (reference sequence). In DNA, the CDR3 is TGTGCCACCAGCAGAGAACTATCCAGGGTGGAGGGATATGGCTACACCTTC. It translates to CATSRELSRVEGYGYTF.

The chain employs TRBV14 and TRBJ2-7, with D perhaps matching TRBD2 (6 bases). Germline assignment: CDR1 SGHDN and CDR2 FVKESK. The CDR3 covers 16 residues. Trimming shortened V by 1 base and J by 4 bases, and 17 bases separated the two germline ends. CDR3 residues: CASSQVKGRFTYEQYF. CDR3 nucleotides: TGTGCCAGCAGCCAAGTTAAAGGGAGGTTTACGTACGAGCAGTACTTC.